This TCR beta chain appears in the sequencing data of a study of blood T cell repertoires in COVID-19. Study as a whole: The study drew acute and convalescent COVID-19 samples from the United States, Italy and Spain. PBMCs, B-cell-depleted T cells, or T cells were the source of the cDNA or gDNA that made up the material.

This CDR3 region has 11 residues. Germline V gives CDR1 MDHEN, CDR2 SYDVKM. V was shortened by 11 bases and J by 6 bases, with 13 bases between the two germline ends. Per the original methods: Researchers report that nucleated cell counts were estimated from reference gene primer amplification. Using immunoSEQ multiplex PCR, the repertoire was profiled, and TCRdb retains in-frame clones only, with some absent. The V and J calls and clone size are taken from that table; D and trimming were inferred from the DNA. This sample yields roughly 48,000 clones, of which approximately 83% are seen a single time; under 60% belongs to the top ten.

Sequenced sample: peripheral blood. J is TRBJ1-1 and V is TRBV28; D possibly corresponds to TRBD1 (5 bases). This TCR came from a man between 65 and 85 years old with acute or convalescent COVID-19. The DNA for the CDR3 is TGTGCCGCTCAGGCGGGGCCTGAAGCTTTCTTT. This encodes CAAQAGPEAFF.